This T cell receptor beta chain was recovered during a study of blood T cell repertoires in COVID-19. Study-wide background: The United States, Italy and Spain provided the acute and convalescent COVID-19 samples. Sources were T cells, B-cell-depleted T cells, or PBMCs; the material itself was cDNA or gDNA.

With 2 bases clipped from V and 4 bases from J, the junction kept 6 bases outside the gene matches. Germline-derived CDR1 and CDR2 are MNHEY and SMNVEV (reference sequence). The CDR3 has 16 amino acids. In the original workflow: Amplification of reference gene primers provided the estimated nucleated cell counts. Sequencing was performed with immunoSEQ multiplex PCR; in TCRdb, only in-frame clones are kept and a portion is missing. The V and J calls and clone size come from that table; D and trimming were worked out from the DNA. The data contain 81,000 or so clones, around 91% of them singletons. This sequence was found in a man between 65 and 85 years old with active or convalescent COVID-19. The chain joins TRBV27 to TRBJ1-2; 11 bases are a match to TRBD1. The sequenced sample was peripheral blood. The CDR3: CASSLRGDRGIYGYTF. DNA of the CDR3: TGTGCCAGCAGTTTAAGGGGGGACAGGGGGATCTATGGCTACACCTTC.